A single sample is the source of the 24 T cell receptor beta chains below, sequenced in a study of cytomegalovirus exposure and HLA in healthy donors. Amplification used 60 Vbeta primers and 13 Jbeta primers. Here immunoSEQ multiplex PCR was the method, and the copy in TCRdb shows in-frame clones only, minus some. The data contain over 30,000 clones, about 70% of them singletons. Sequenced input: PBMCs. The receptors originated from a man aged 35 to 55 in good health and CMV-seropositive.

The rearrangement links TRBV5-4 to TRBJ2-3; 9 positions match TRBD1. There are 16 residues in the CDR3. Germline V gives CDR1 SGHNT, CDR2 YYREEE (reference sequence). The V gene end was trimmed by 4 bases and the J gene end by 5 bases; junction bases not matched to a gene: 11. The CDR3 spells CASSTPGTGLQDTQYF. For the CDR3, the DNA is TGTGCCAGCAGCACCCCCGGGACAGGGCTCCAAGATACGCAGTATTTT.

V usage is TRBV29-1 and J usage is TRBJ1-2, with TRBD1 matching 7 bases. V dropped 7 bases and J dropped 6; count of bases not matched to a gene: 5. This CDR3 has 11 amino acids. CDR1 SQVTM and CDR2 ANQGSEA come from the germline V gene. The CDR3 DNA sequence: TGCAGCGCTGGGACAGATGATGGCTACACCTTC. Protein sequence: CSAGTDDGYTF.

This chain uses TRBV6-1 with TRBJ2-2; D remains ambiguous. This CDR3 spans 12 amino acids. Per germline, CDR1 MNHNS and CDR2 SASEGT. Between the trimmed V and J ends, which lost 3 bases and 4 bases, there was a span of 3 bases. CDR3 sequence: CASSDSTGELFF. The CDR3, as DNA: TGTGCCAGCAGTGATAGCACCGGGGAGCTGTTTTTT.

The chain carries TRBV5-1 and TRBJ1-6, with unresolved D. Germline V gene data show CDR1 as SGHRS and CDR2 as YFSETQ. Trimming took 2 bases from V and 6 from J, leaving 9 bases between them. The CDR3 contains 14 residues. CDR3 protein: CASSFQQINSPLHF. The CDR3 DNA reads TGCGCCAGCAGCTTTCAACAGATTAATTCACCCCTCCACTTT.

The chain couples TRBV19 to TRBJ1-1; tentative D call: TRBD1 (5 bases). Germline lookup yields CDR1 LNHDA and CDR2 SQIVND (reference sequence). The ends were cut back, 5 bases at V and 4 bases at J, with 11 bases in the middle. CDR3 length equals 13 residues. DNA of the CDR3: TGTGCCAGTAGTCTACAGGTCGTCACTGAAGCTTTCTTT. Amino acids: CASSLQVVTEAFF.

The V and J genes are TRBV27 and TRBJ2-5; D not certain. CDR3 length equals 14 residues. V gave up 5 bases and J gave up 2 bases, with 12 bases separating them. Germline CDR1 and CDR2: MNHEY and SMNVEV (reference sequence). DNA for the CDR3: TGTGCCAGCAGTCCTTCCTACCTACAAGAGACCCAGTACTTC. Amino acids: CASSPSYLQETQYF.

The V and J genes are TRBV11-2 and TRBJ2-7; 7 nucleotides align to TRBD2. Germline V gene data show CDR1 as SGHAT and CDR2 as FQNNGV. Unmatched junction bases numbered 7, after V lost 5 bases and J lost 0 bases. This CDR3 has 15 amino acids. In DNA, the CDR3 is TGTGCCAGCAGCGCGGTGCGGGGGAGCTCCTACGAGCAGTACTTC. Encoded protein: CASSAVRGSSYEQYF. The variable domain in full, with the rest retrieved from reference TRBV11-2 and TRBJ2-7, is EAGVAQSPRYKIIEKRQSVAFWCNPISGHATLYWYQQILGQGPKLLIQFQNNGVVDDSQLPKDRFSAERLKGVDSTLKIQPAKLEDSAVYLCASSAVRGSSYEQYFGPGTRLTVT.

This rearrangement joins TRBV6-1 to TRBJ2-5; 7 nucleotides match TRBD2. Germline CDR1 and CDR2: MNHNS and SASEGT. This CDR3 is built from 15 residues. J gave up 2 bases and V 6 bases, and 9 bases lay outside the gene matches. CDR3 nucleotides: TGTGCCAGCAGGGGGACTAAACGGGGTCAAGAGACCCAGTACTTC. This gives the protein CASRGTKRGQETQYF.

The chain has TRBV11-3 and TRBJ2-6; possibly TRBD2 for D (5 bases). Trimming stripped 1 base from V and 1 base from J, with 8 bases between. The CDR3 is made up of 16 amino acids. Looked up from germline, CDR1 is SGHNT and CDR2 is YENEEA. In nucleotides, the CDR3 is TGTGCCAGCAGCTTAGTTGACTATTCTGGGGCCAACGTCCTGACTTTC. This encodes CASSLVDYSGANVLTF.

On this clone: At the DNA level, this CDR3 is encoded by other sequences in the same sample as well. The gene calls are TRBV19 and TRBJ2-7, with 9 bases matching TRBD1. With V trimmed by 5 bases and J by 5 bases, 1 base remained unmatched. Germline V gene lookup returns CDR1 LNHDA and CDR2 SQIVND (reference sequence). This CDR3 contains 12 residues. CDR3: CASSRDRDEQYF. The CDR3 nucleotides read TGTGCCAGTAGTCGGGACAGGGACGAGCAGTACTTC.

The chain recombines TRBV5-1 with TRBJ2-7, with 11 bases that match TRBD1. This CDR3 spans 15 amino acids. V was pared by 7 bases and J by 6 bases, with 12 bases of the junction left unmatched. The germline gives CDR1 SGHRS, CDR2 YFSETQ. CDR3 in amino acids: CASARGGTGGTEQYF. The CDR3 DNA reads as TGCGCCAGCGCGAGAGGTGGGACAGGGGGGACCGAGCAGTACTTC.

The chain recombines TRBV27 with TRBJ1-6; D is uncertain. Germline V lookup: CDR1 MNHEY, CDR2 SMNVEV (reference sequence). This CDR3 contains 14 residues. Trimming stripped 3 bases from V and 9 bases from J, with 12 bases between. DNA for the CDR3: TGTGCCAGCAGTTTGCAGGTTTTAGGTTCACCCCTCCACTTT. Protein product: CASSLQVLGSPLHF.

CDR3: CASSSVTATDTQYF. The CDR3 DNA follows: TGCGCCAGCAGTTCTGTGACTGCGACAGATACGCAGTATTTT. The chain carries TRBV5-1 and TRBJ2-3; no clear D gene. CDR3 size: 14 residues. Germline lookup yields CDR1 SGHRS and CDR2 YFSETQ. Trimming removed 5 bases from V and 3 bases from J, with 13 bases in between.

This chain connects TRBV7-2 to TRBJ1-3, with 8 bases aligning to TRBD1. V shed 5 bases, J shed 0 bases, and the junction held 15 bases outside the gene matches. CDR3 length: 19 amino acids. Germline values: CDR1 SGHTA, CDR2 FQGNSA. The CDR3 is CASSGGQGAAIPSGNTIYF. The CDR3 DNA sequence: TGTGCCAGCAGCGGGGGCCAGGGGGCCGCCATTCCCTCTGGAAACACCATATATTTT.

This clone was seen a handful of times. The J gene is TRBJ1-3, the V gene TRBV5-4; 7 nucleotides line up with TRBD1. Germline trimming cut 4 bases from V and 4 bases from J; bases unmatched to any gene: 8. Germline V CDR1 and CDR2: SGHNT, YYREEE (reference sequence). CDR3 length equals 15 residues. CDR3 DNA sequence: TGTGCCAGCAGCCCAGGACAGGCACCCGGAAACACCATATATTTT. This translates into CASSPGQAPGNTIYF.

The gene calls are TRBV6-1 and TRBJ1-4; TRBD1 matches 8 bases. V gave up 6 bases and J gave up 7 bases; unmatched junction bases: 10. The CDR3 runs 15 residues. CDR1 is MNHNS, CDR2 SASEGT, per germline. CDR3 sequence (DNA): TGTGCCAGCAGCCCGACAGGGGCTAAGGGTGAAAAACTGTTTTTT. Amino acids: CASSPTGAKGEKLFF.

The V call is TRBV7-2, the J call TRBJ2-1, with 10 bases that match TRBD2. The CDR3 consists of 16 residues. J lost 3 bases, V lost 5 bases, and 7 bases had no gene match. CDR1 is SGHTA, CDR2 FQGNSA, per germline. CDR3 coding DNA: TGTGCCAGCAGCCCGCGGGAGCGGGGGGGCTACAATGAGCAGTTCTTC. Its protein is CASSPRERGGYNEQFF.

The gene calls are TRBV5-1 and TRBJ1-1, with D hard to call. CDR1 SGHRS and CDR2 YFSETQ come from the germline V gene. V shed 0 bases and J shed 0 bases, with 15 bases lying between them. The CDR3 loop spans 17 amino acids. For the CDR3, the DNA is TGCGCCAGCAGCTTGGTAGGGAGCTCCTTCATGAACACTGAAGCTTTCTTT. This encodes CASSLVGSSFMNTEAFF.

V is TRBV19 and J is TRBJ2-5; a weak D match, TRBD1 (6 bases). Germline V CDR1 and CDR2: LNHDA, SQIVND (reference sequence). The CDR3 runs 12 residues. The V and J ends lost 1 base and 14 bases respectively, with 14 bases between them. CDR3 bases: TGTGCCAGTAGTATAGGGGGGCAGGGGCCCTACTTC. Its translation is CASSIGGQGPYF.

This rearrangement joins TRBV11-1 to TRBJ2-3; D is uncertain. V was pared by 3 bases and J by 0 bases, with 13 bases between. This CDR3 spans 16 amino acids. The germline V gene has CDR1 SGHAT and CDR2 FQDESV (reference sequence). CDR3 in amino acids: CASSLASQRSTDTQYF. In DNA form, the CDR3 reads TGTGCCAGCAGCTTGGCCTCCCAGCGCAGCACAGATACGCAGTATTTT.

This clone was counted only a few times. This chain links TRBV6-5 with TRBJ1-1; D unresolved. The germline V and J ends were trimmed by 0 bases and 4 bases, with 9 bases remaining between them. The CDR3 is made up of 14 amino acids. Germline assignment: CDR1 MNHEY and CDR2 SVGAGI. The CDR3 DNA reads as TGTGCCAGCAGTTACTCGAGAGAGCGCACTGAAGCTTTCTTT. Translating gives CASSYSRERTEAFF.

The chain uses TRBV6-4 and TRBJ1-5; 9 nucleotides agree with TRBD1. Trimming removed 2 bases from V and 2 bases from J; junction bases left unmatched: 13. The germline gives CDR1 MRHNA, CDR2 SNTAGT. This CDR3 comprises 19 residues. CDR3 DNA: TGTGCCAGCAGTGACCGGCCGGGACAGGGAGAATTTGGCAATCAGCCCCAGCATTTT. Translating it yields CASSDRPGQGEFGNQPQHF.

This rearrangement joins TRBV6-5 to TRBJ1-5; 10 nucleotides align to TRBD1. The CDR3 spans 14 residues. Trimming took 6 bases from V and 5 from J; bases not matched to a gene: 4. From germline, CDR1 is MNHEY and CDR2 SVGAGI. The CDR3 is CASRKGTGDQPQHF. The CDR3 DNA follows: TGTGCCAGCAGGAAAGGGACAGGGGATCAGCCCCAGCATTTT.

This sequence joins TRBV5-1 and TRBJ2-3; TRBD1 matches at 7 bases. The CDR3 is 17 residues long. With V trimmed by 2 bases and J by 2 bases, 11 bases remained unmatched. Germline CDR1 is SGHRS and CDR2 is YFSETQ. CDR3 DNA sequence: TGCGCCAGCAGCTTTCCTGTAAGACAGGGCCCCACAGATACGCAGTATTTT. Residues: CASSFPVRQGPTDTQYF.